Each of the 9 T cell receptor beta chains below was sequenced from the same sample in a study of T cell responses to AZD1222 COVID-19 vaccine (dated by TCRdb to the early 2020s). Libraries were prepared through the immunoSEQ multiplex PCR assay. As stored in TCRdb, this immuneACCESS dataset retains in-frame rearrangements with V and J assigned. A fraction of the clones does not appear; measured against another copy, unresolved V genes explain less than half of the discrepancy, and the remainder lacks a known reason. This sample has about 160,000 clones in its table, and more than 85% of those were observed once. The biggest ten clones account for 2.5% to 3.5% of the sample. The intended sense of this specimen's time point label: about 28 days (+/-7) after the second vaccine dose. This material consisted of peripheral blood, taken 28 days after the second AZD1222 dose. The receptor set was obtained from an adult who received the AZD1222 COVID-19 vaccine.

The V gene is TRBV15, the J gene TRBJ1-4, with TRBD1 matching over 8 bases. V lost 3 bases and J lost 7; bases outside the gene matches: 4. Germline V gene data show CDR1 as LNHNV and CDR2 as YYDKDF (reference sequence). This CDR3 is built from 14 residues. DNA of the CDR3: TGTGCCACCAGCAGGGACAGGGCGACTGAAAAACTGTTTTTT. It specifies CATSRDRATEKLFF. The entire variable domain, with the rest obtained from reference TRBV15 and TRBJ1-4, is as follows: DAMVIQNPRYQVTQFGKPVTLSCSQTLNHNVMYWYQQKSSQAPKLLFHYYDKDFNNEADTPDNFQSRRPNTSFCFLDIRSPGLGDTAMYLCATSRDRATEKLFFGSGTQLSVL.

The chain combines TRBV7-2 with TRBJ2-1; TRBD2 matches 7 bases. Germline CDR1 reads SGHTA; CDR2 reads FQGNSA. This CDR3 is 17 amino acids long. V trimming: 5 bases; J trimming: 4 bases; junction bases outside the gene matches: 14. CDR3 amino acids: CASSHDAVAGLYNEQFF. Here the CDR3 DNA reads TGTGCCAGCAGCCATGACGCCGTAGCGGGCCTTTACAATGAGCAGTTCTTC.

This chain connects TRBV6-5 to TRBJ2-7, with D maybe TRBD1 (5 bases). The CDR3 length is 14 residues. V lost 7 bases and J 2 bases, leaving 15 bases between the germline ends. Looked up from germline, CDR1 is MNHEY and CDR2 is SVGAGI. The CDR3 region has the DNA TGTGCCAGCACCCCGAGGCTAGGGGCCTACGAGCAGTACTTC. As protein: CASTPRLGAYEQYF.

This clone was picked up one time. The rearrangement joins TRBV5-8 to TRBJ2-7; D call uncertain. Germline V gene data show CDR1 as SGHTS and CDR2 as YDEGEE. V was shortened by 2 bases and J by 4 bases, with 13 bases between the two germline ends. This CDR3 is built from 14 residues. CDR3 protein: CASSFGYRLYEQYF. Here the CDR3 DNA reads TGTGCCAGCAGCTTTGGATACAGACTGTACGAGCAGTACTTC.

Only a few counts were recorded for this clone. V gene TRBV18 combines with J gene TRBJ2-1, with 15 bases matching TRBD2. J gave up 7 bases and V 3 bases, and 10 bases lay outside the gene matches. The CDR3 spans 18 residues. CDR1 is KGHSH, CDR2 LQKENI, per germline. CDR3: CASSPPGLAGGHGNEQFF. CDR3 coding DNA: TGTGCCAGCTCACCCCCTGGACTAGCGGGAGGGCATGGGAATGAGCAGTTCTTC.

V usage is TRBV28 and J usage is TRBJ2-3; D is ambiguous. Deletions cut 3 bases from V and 0 bases from J, with 10 bases between. The germline gives CDR1 MDHEN, CDR2 SYDVKM. CDR3 length: 15 residues. CDR3 coding DNA: TGTGCCAGCAGTTTTTACGGACCTAGCACAGATACGCAGTATTTT. Amino acids: CASSFYGPSTDTQYF.

The chain uses TRBV27 and TRBJ1-5; D remains ambiguous. CDR3 length: 13 amino acids. Per the germline V gene, CDR1 is MNHEY and CDR2 is SMNVEV (reference sequence). Trimming pared 5 bases from V and 5 bases from J, leaving 10 bases between. CDR3 in amino acids: CASSPSIDQPQHF. CDR3 sequence (DNA): TGTGCCAGCAGTCCGTCCATCGATCAGCCCCAGCATTTT.

This chain uses TRBV25-1 with TRBJ2-1; D may be TRBD1 or TRBD2 (5 bases each). Germline CDR1 reads MGHDK; CDR2 reads SYGVNS. The CDR3 runs 15 residues. Trimming pared 6 bases from V and 4 bases from J, leaving 16 bases between. DNA of the CDR3: TGTGCCAGCAGGACCTCCCGGGGCAAGTACAATGAGCAGTTCTTC. This encodes CASRTSRGKYNEQFF.

Concerning this clone itself: A read error may be the cause here, since a much bigger clone is one base away. The J gene is TRBJ2-7, the V gene TRBV11-2; 8 bases are shared with TRBD1. The V and J ends lost 5 bases and 5 bases, in that order; junction bases with no gene match: 2. Germline-derived CDR1 and CDR2 are SGHAT and FQNNGV. The CDR3 contains 12 residues. The CDR3 spells CASSPTGDEQYF. The CDR3 coding sequence is TGTGCCAGCAGCCCGACAGGGGACGAGCAGTACTTC.